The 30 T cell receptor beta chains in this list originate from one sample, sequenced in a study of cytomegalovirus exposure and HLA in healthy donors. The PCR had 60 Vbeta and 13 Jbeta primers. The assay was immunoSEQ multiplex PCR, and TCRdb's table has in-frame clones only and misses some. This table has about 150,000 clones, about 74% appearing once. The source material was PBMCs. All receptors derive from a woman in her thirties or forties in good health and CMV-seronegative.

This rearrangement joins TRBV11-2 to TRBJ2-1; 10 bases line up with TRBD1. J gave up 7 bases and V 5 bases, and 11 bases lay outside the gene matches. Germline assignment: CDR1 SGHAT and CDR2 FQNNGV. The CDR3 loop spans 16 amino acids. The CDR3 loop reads CASSARTGGSLNEQFF. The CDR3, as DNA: TGTGCCAGCAGCGCCCGGACAGGGGGGTCTCTAAATGAGCAGTTCTTC.

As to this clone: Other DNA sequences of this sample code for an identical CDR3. The CDR3, as DNA: TGTGCCAGCAGCTCCGGGACAGGGACCTACGAGCAGTACTTC. Translated: CASSSGTGTYEQYF. The chain has TRBV7-6 and TRBJ2-7; 9 bases are a match to TRBD1. The CDR3 runs 14 residues. Per the germline V gene, CDR1 is SGHVS and CDR2 is FNYEAQ. The V segment lost 4 bases and the J segment 2 bases; nucleotides outside the gene matches: 3.

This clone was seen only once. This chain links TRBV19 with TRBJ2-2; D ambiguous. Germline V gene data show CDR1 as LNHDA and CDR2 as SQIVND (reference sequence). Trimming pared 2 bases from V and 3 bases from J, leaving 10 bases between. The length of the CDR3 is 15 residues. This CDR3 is CASSIQAPHTGELFF. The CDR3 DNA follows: TGTGCCAGTAGTATACAGGCGCCCCACACCGGGGAGCTGTTTTTT.

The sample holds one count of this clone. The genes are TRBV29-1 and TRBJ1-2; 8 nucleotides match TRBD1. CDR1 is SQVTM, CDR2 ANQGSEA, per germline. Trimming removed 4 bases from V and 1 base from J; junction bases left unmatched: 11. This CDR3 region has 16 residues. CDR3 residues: CSVAPDRGGLNYGYTF. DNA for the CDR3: TGCAGCGTTGCCCCAGACAGGGGAGGCCTTAACTATGGCTACACCTTC.

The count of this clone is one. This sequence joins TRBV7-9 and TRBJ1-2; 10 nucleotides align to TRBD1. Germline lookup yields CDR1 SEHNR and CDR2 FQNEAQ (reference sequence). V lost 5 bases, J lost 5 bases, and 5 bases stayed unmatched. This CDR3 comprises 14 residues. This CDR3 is CASSGRDRGYGYTF. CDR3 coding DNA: TGTGCCAGCAGCGGCCGGGACAGGGGTTATGGCTACACCTTC.

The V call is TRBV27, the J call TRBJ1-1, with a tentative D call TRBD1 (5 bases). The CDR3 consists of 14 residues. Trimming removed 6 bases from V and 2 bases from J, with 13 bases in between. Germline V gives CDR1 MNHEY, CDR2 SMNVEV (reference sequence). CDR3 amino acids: CASRPTGYNTEAFF. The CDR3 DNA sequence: TGTGCCAGCAGGCCCACAGGATACAACACTGAAGCTTTCTTT.

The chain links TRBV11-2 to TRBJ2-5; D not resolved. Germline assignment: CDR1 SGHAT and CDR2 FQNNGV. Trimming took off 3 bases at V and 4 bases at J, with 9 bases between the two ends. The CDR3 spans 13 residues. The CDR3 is CASSFGPTETQYF. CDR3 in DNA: TGTGCCAGCAGCTTTGGGCCCACAGAGACCCAGTACTTC.

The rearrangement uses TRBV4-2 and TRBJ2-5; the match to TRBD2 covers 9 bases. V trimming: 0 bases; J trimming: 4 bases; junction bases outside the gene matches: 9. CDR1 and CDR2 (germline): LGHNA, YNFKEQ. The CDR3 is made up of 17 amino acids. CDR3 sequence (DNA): TGTGCCAGCAGCCAAGATTTGGCGGGAGGGGGGCGAGAGACCCAGTACTTC. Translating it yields CASSQDLAGGGRETQYF.

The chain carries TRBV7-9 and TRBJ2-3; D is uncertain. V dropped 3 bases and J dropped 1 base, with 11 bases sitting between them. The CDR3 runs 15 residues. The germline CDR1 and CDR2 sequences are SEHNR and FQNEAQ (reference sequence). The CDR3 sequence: CASSFRGFGTDTQYF. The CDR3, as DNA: TGTGCCAGCAGCTTTCGAGGTTTTGGCACAGATACGCAGTATTTT.

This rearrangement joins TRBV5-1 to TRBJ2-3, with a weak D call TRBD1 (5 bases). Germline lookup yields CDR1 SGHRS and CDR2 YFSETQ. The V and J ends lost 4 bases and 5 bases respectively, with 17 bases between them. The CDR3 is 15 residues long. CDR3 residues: CASSGPLGEVDTQYF. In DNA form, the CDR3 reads TGCGCCAGCAGCGGACCCCTAGGGGAAGTAGATACGCAGTATTTT.

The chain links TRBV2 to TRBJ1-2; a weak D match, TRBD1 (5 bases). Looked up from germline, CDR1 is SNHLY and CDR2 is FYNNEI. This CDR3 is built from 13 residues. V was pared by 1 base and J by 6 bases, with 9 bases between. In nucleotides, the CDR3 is TGTGCCAGCAGTGAAGACAGGTTTAATGGCTACACCTTC. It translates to CASSEDRFNGYTF.

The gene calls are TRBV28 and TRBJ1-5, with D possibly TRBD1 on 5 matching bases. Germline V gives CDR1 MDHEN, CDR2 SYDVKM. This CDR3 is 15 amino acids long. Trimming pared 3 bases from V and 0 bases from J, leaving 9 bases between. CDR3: CASSFSGGSNQPQHF. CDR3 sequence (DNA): TGTGCCAGCAGTTTTTCGGGGGGTAGCAATCAGCCCCAGCATTTT.

The CDR3: CASSQVRGSNQPQHF. CDR3 bases: TGCGCCAGCAGCCAAGTGCGGGGCAGCAATCAGCCCCAGCATTTT. The rearrangement joins TRBV4-1 to TRBJ1-5; the D gene is possibly TRBD1 (5 bases). Trimming left V 1 base short and J 1 base short, with 8 bases between. The germline CDR1 and CDR2 sequences are MGHRA and YSYEKL. This CDR3 is built from 15 residues.

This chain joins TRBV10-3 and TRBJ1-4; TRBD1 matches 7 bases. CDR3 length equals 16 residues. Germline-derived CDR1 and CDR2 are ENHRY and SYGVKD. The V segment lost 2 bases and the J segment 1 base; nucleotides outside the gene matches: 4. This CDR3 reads CAISEGYRGTNEKLFF. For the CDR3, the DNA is TGTGCCATCAGTGAGGGGTACAGGGGAACTAATGAAAAACTGTTTTTT.

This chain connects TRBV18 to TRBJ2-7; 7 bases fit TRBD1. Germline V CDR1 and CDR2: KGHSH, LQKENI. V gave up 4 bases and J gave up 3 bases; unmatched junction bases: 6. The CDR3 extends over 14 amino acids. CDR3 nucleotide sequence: TGTGCCAGCTCACTCGGGACAGAGAGCTACGAGCAGTACTTC. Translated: CASSLGTESYEQYF.

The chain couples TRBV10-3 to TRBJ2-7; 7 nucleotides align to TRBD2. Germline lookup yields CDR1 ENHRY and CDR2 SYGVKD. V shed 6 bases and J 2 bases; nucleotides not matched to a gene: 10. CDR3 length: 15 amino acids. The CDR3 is CAIRTASGLTYEQYF. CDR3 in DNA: TGTGCCATCAGGACGGCTAGCGGACTTACCTACGAGCAGTACTTC.

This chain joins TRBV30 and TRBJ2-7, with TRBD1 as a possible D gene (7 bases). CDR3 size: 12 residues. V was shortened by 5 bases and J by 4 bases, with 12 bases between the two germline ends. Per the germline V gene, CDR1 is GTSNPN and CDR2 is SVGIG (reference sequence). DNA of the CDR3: TGTGCCTGGGGTTCAGGGGGGTACGAGCAGTACTTC. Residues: CAWGSGGYEQYF.

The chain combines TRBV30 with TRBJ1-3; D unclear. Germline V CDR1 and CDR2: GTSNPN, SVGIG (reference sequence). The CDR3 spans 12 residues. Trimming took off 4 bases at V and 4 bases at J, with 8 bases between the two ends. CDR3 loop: CAWTQSGNTIYF. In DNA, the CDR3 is TGTGCCTGGACCCAATCAGGAAACACCATATATTTT.

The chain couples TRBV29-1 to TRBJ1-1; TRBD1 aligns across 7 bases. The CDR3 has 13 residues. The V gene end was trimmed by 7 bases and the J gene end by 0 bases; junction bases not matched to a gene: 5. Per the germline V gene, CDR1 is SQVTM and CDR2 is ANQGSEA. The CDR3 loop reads CSGAGQMNTEAFF. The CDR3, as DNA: TGCAGCGGGGCGGGACAGATGAACACTGAAGCTTTCTTT. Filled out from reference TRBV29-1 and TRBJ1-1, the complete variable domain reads SAVISQKPSRDICQRGTSLTIQCQVDSQVTMMFWYRQQPGQSLTLIATANQGSEATYESGFVIDKFPISRPNLTFSTLTVSNMSPEDSSIYLCSGAGQMNTEAFFGQGTRLTVV.

CDR3 nucleotides: TGCGCCAGCAGCTTGGCTGCGGGCCGCAGTTACGAGCAGTACTTC. This codes for CASSLAAGRSYEQYF. This sequence joins TRBV5-1 and TRBJ2-7; maybe TRBD2 (5 bases). CDR3 length: 15 amino acids. V was clipped by 0 bases and J by 4 bases, with 14 bases between them. The V gene's germline CDR1 is SGHRS and CDR2 YFSETQ.

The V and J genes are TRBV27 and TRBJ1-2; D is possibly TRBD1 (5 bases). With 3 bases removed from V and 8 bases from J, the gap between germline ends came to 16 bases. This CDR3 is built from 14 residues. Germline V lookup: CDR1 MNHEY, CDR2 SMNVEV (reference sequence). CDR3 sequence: CASSFAGGSMGYTF. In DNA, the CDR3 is TGTGCCAGCAGTTTTGCGGGGGGGAGTATGGGCTACACCTTC.

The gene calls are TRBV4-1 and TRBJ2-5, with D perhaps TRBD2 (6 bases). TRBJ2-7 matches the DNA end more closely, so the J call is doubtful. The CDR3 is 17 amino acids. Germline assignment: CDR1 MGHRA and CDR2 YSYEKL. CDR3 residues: CASSQDPWQGGKGEQYF. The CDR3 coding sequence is TGCGCCAGCAGCCAAGATCCGTGGCAGGGAGGTAAAGGCGAGCAGTACTTC.

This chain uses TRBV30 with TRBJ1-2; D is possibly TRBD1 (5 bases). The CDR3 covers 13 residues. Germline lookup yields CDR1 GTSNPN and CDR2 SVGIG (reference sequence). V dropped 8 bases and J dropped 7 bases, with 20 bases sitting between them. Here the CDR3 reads CAGSRGPGGGYTF. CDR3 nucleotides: TGTGCCGGCTCCAGAGGGCCCGGGGGTGGCTACACCTTC.

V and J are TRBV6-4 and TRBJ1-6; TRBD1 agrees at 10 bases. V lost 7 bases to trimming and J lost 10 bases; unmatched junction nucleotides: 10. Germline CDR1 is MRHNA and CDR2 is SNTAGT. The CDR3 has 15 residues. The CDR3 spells CASNLGQGVGSPLHF. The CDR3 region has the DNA TGTGCCAGCAACCTAGGACAGGGGGTCGGATCACCCCTCCACTTT.

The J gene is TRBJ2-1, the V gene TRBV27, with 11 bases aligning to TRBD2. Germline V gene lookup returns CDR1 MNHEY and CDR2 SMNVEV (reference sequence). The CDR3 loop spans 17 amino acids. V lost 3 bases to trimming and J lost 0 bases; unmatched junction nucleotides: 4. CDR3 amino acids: CASSFGLAGPSYNEQFF. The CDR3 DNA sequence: TGTGCCAGCAGTTTTGGACTAGCGGGCCCCTCCTACAATGAGCAGTTCTTC.

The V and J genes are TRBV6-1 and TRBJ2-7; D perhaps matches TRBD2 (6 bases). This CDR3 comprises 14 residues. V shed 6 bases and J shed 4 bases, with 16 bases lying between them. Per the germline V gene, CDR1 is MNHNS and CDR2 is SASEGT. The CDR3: CASSHSGLLYEQYF. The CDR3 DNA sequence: TGTGCCAGCAGCCACTCGGGACTCCTATACGAGCAGTACTTC.

For the CDR3, the DNA is TGTGCCAGCAGACTAGATAGGGCGGCACAAGTCACTGAAGCTTTCTTT. Its protein is CASRLDRAAQVTEAFF. The rearrangement joins TRBV2 to TRBJ1-1, with D hard to call. The germline CDR1 and CDR2 sequences are SNHLY and FYNNEI. The CDR3 loop spans 16 amino acids. V lost 6 bases to trimming and J lost 4 bases, with 21 bases between them.

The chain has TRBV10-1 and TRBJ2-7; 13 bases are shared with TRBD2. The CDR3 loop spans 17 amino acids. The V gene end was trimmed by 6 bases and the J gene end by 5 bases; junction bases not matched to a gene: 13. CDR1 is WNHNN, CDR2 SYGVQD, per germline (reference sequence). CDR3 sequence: CASSHGLAGDMGHEQYF. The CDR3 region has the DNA TGCGCCAGCAGCCACGGACTAGCGGGAGACATGGGACACGAGCAGTACTTC.

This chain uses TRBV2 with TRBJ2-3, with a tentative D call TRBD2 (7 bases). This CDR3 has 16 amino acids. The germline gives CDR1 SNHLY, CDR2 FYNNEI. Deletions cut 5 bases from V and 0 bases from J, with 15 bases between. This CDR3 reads CASSRGAGRSTDTQYF. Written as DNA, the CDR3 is TGTGCCAGCAGTCGGGGGGCAGGGAGAAGCACAGATACGCAGTATTTT.

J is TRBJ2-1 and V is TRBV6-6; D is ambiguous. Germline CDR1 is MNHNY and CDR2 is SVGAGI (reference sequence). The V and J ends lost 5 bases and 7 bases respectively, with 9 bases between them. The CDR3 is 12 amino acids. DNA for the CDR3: TGTGCCAGCAGTCCCATCAGGAATGAGCAGTTCTTC. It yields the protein CASSPIRNEQFF.